One sample yielded the 31 T cell receptor beta chains listed below, sequenced in a study of human T cells and chemical hapten exposure. Time point in this sample: pre-sensitization, week 0. Treatment indicated: therapeutic diphenylcyclopropenone sensitization with weekly scalp DPC. TCRdb processed the RACE reads anew with MiXCR; each CDR3 protein has one entry. The table records 150,000 to 200,000 distinct CDR3 sequences, approximately 31% of them present only once. The source material was whole blood, sampled in connection with sensitization to the hapten diphenylcyclopropenone (DPC). These receptors came from a woman younger than 45 with alopecia areata. Some clones in this sample may be carry-over from other donors' samples.

This clonotype was detected a few times. The gene calls are TRBV18 and TRBJ1-1, with no clear D. The V gene lost 1 base and the J gene lost 0 bases, with 15 bases spanning the gap. The V gene's germline CDR1 is KGHSH and CDR2 LQKENI. The CDR3 has 17 residues. DNA of the CDR3: TGTGCCAGCTCACCACTTAATCTCAACTCCTTGAACACTGAAGCTTTCTTT. It translates to CASSPLNLNSLNTEAFF.

The J gene is TRBJ1-2, the V gene TRBV7-2; possible D gene TRBD1, 6 bases. CDR3 size: 14 residues. V shed 5 bases and J shed 4 bases, with 14 bases lying between them. Germline CDR1 SGHTA, CDR2 FQGNSA. The CDR3 is CASSPTGAGYGYTF. Here the CDR3 DNA reads TGTGCCAGCAGCCCGACGGGGGCAGGCTATGGCTACACCTTC. The complete variable domain, with remaining parts taken from reference TRBV7-2 and TRBJ1-2, reads GAGVSQSPSNKVTEKGKDVELRCDPISGHTALYWYRQSLGQGLEFLIYFQGNSAPDKSGLPSDRFSAERTGGSVSTLTIQRTQQEDSAVYLCASSPTGAGYGYTFGSGTRLTVV.

The V gene is TRBV4-3, the J gene TRBJ2-3, with 7 bases that match TRBD1. The CDR3 is made up of 13 amino acids. V shed 1 base and J 9 bases; nucleotides not matched to a gene: 4. CDR1 LGHNA and CDR2 YSLEER come from the germline V gene. CDR3 sequence reads: CASSQVVQGTQYF. CDR3 coding DNA: TGCGCCAGCAGCCAAGTCGTACAGGGGACGCAGTATTTT.

This clonotype was picked up a small number of times. The chain links TRBV2 to TRBJ1-1; 9 bases fit TRBD1. Germline V lookup: CDR1 SNHLY, CDR2 FYNNEI. Trimming at V came to 4 bases and at J to 4 bases, leaving 4 bases not matched to a gene. The CDR3 sequence is 14 residues long. CDR3 sequence: CASSVQGASTEAFF. CDR3 nucleotide sequence: TGTGCCAGCAGTGTACAGGGGGCTAGCACTGAAGCTTTCTTT.

There are a few counts of this clonotype. The rearrangement uses TRBV9 and TRBJ2-7, with TRBD2 identical over 9 bases. Trimming at V came to 0 bases and at J to 7 bases, leaving 2 bases not matched to a gene. The length of the CDR3 is 13 residues. CDR1 is SGDLS, CDR2 YYNGEE, per germline. Here the CDR3 DNA reads TGTGCCAGCAGCGTAGGGCTAGCGGGGGAGCAGTACTTC. Its translation: CASSVGLAGEQYF.

The sample holds a few counts of this clonotype. The chain recombines TRBV20-1 with TRBJ1-2, with a tentative D call TRBD1 (6 bases). CDR3 length: 14 residues. Per the germline V gene, CDR1 is DFQATT and CDR2 is SNEGSKA (reference sequence). Trimming removed 5 bases at V and 8 bases at J, with 21 bases between. The CDR3 loop is CSALRGVGEDGYTF. Written as DNA, the CDR3 is TGCAGTGCTCTTAGGGGGGTCGGGGAGGACGGCTACACCTTC.

Only a few counts were recorded for this clonotype. This chain uses TRBV9 with TRBJ1-2; D unclear. Trimming removed 0 bases from V and 4 bases from J, with 7 bases in between. Germline V gives CDR1 SGDLS, CDR2 YYNGEE. The CDR3 is 13 amino acids. CDR3 residues: CASSVGPAYGYTF. For the CDR3, the DNA is TGTGCCAGCAGCGTAGGGCCGGCCTATGGCTACACCTTC. The whole variable domain, filled in from reference TRBV9 and TRBJ1-2, reads DSGVTQTPKHLITATGQRVTLRCSPRSGDLSVYWYQQSLDQGLQFLIQYYNGEERAKGNILERFSAQQFPDLHSELNLSSLELGDSALYFCASSVGPAYGYTFGSGTRLTVV.

This rearrangement joins TRBV12-3 or TRBV12-4 to TRBJ2-2; D gene uncertain. The CDR3 loop spans 13 amino acids. Trimming cost V 10 bases and J 4 bases, with 13 bases left between them. CDR3 nucleotides: TGTGCCACCGCATGGGCCTCCACCGGGGAGCTGTTTTTT. Protein sequence: CATAWASTGELFF.

The gene calls are TRBV28 and TRBJ1-2; 8 bases match TRBD1. Germline V gene sequence: CDR1 MDHEN, CDR2 SYDVKM. The CDR3 has 17 residues. With 3 bases clipped from V and 3 bases from J, the junction kept 12 bases outside the gene matches. CDR3 residues: CASSLAGGAVRDYGYTF. The CDR3 DNA reads as TGTGCCAGCAGTTTGGCAGGGGGCGCAGTTCGGGACTATGGCTACACCTTC.

This rearrangement joins TRBV7-9 to TRBJ2-2, with D unresolved. This CDR3 contains 15 residues. Per germline, CDR1 SEHNR and CDR2 FQNEAQ (reference sequence). Deletions cut 1 base from V and 1 base from J, with 7 bases between. CDR3 sequence reads: CASSLGSVNTGELFF. Written as DNA, the CDR3 is TGTGCCAGCAGCTTAGGTTCCGTGAACACCGGGGAGCTGTTTTTT.

The chain recombines TRBV7-2 with TRBJ2-2; 8 bases fit TRBD2. CDR3 length: 18 amino acids. J lost 6 bases, V lost 2 bases, and 14 bases had no gene match. Germline CDR1 is SGHTA and CDR2 is FQGNSA. The CDR3 bases are TGTGCCAGCAGCTTACTGACCCTTCGGGCGGGGGGAGCCGGGGAGCTGTTTTTT. This sequence encodes CASSLLTLRAGGAGELFF.

A few counts support this clonotype. The CDR3 sequence: CASSQDGERTNIQYF. In DNA, the CDR3 is TGTGCCAGCAGCCAAGACGGTGAGCGGACAAACATTCAGTACTTC. The rearrangement joins TRBV4-2 to TRBJ2-4; D is possibly TRBD2 (5 bases). Germline assignment: CDR1 LGHNA and CDR2 YNFKEQ. This CDR3 contains 15 residues. V lost 0 bases, J lost 6 bases, and 12 bases lay in between.

This clonotype showed up just a few times. The chain has TRBV29-1 and TRBJ2-7; 7 bases map to TRBD2. CDR1 SQVTM and CDR2 ANQGSEA come from the germline V gene. Losses at the gene ends were 5 bases for V and 5 bases for J; bases not matched to a gene: 15. There are 15 residues in the CDR3. This chain's CDR3 is CSVSRRTSFSDEQYF. The DNA of the CDR3 is TGCAGCGTTTCGCGGCGGACTAGTTTTAGTGACGAGCAGTACTTC.

This clonotype was detected many times. The V gene is TRBV29-1, the J gene TRBJ2-3; D might be TRBD2 (5 bases). Germline lookup yields CDR1 SQVTM and CDR2 ANQGSEA. This CDR3 is 11 amino acids long. Deletions cut 1 base from V and 9 bases from J, with 8 bases between. This chain's CDR3 is CSVEAGVTQYF. CDR3 nucleotide sequence: TGCAGCGTTGAAGCCGGGGTGACGCAGTATTTT.

The chain couples TRBV5-1 to TRBJ1-1; D not resolved. The V gene's germline CDR1 is SGHRS and CDR2 YFSETQ. This CDR3 has 13 amino acids. V was pared by 1 base and J by 6 bases, with 10 bases between. The CDR3 sequence is CASSLYVLAEAFF. CDR3 coding DNA: TGCGCCAGCAGCTTGTACGTTTTGGCTGAAGCTTTCTTT.

This clonotype has at least ten counts. The chain has TRBV12-5 and TRBJ2-2; D might be TRBD2 (5 bases). The CDR3 sequence is 15 residues long. Germline V lookup: CDR1 LGHNT, CDR2 FRNRAP. With 3 bases removed from V and 3 bases from J, the gap between germline ends came to 11 bases. The CDR3 is CASGFGSPDTGELFF. Written as DNA, the CDR3 is TGTGCTAGTGGTTTTGGGAGCCCCGACACCGGGGAGCTGTTTTTT.

The chain joins TRBV19 to TRBJ2-1; 10 positions match TRBD2. This CDR3 spans 13 amino acids. Per the germline V gene, CDR1 is LNHDA and CDR2 is SQIVND (reference sequence). The junction had 12 bases not matched to a gene; V was cut back by 7 bases and J by 15 bases. As DNA, the CDR3 is TGTGCCAGTACAAGGCCTAGCGGGAGTGTTTTGTTCTTC. It encodes CASTRPSGSVLFF.

This clonotype was seen only a few times. The V gene is TRBV7-2, the J gene TRBJ2-4; 8 nucleotides match TRBD2. This CDR3 has 15 amino acids. Germline V gene sequence: CDR1 SGHTA, CDR2 FQGNSA. After removal of 6 bases from V and 10 bases from J, the junction contained 14 bases not matched to a gene. The CDR3: CASSGERGRLWIQYF. As DNA, the CDR3 is TGTGCCAGCAGTGGAGAGCGGGGGAGACTATGGATTCAGTACTTC.

The rearrangement joins TRBV28 to TRBJ1-5, with a possible D match to TRBD1 (6 bases). From germline, CDR1 is MDHEN and CDR2 SYDVKM. V was clipped by 1 base and J by 4 bases, with 8 bases between them. There are 14 residues in the CDR3. This CDR3 reads CASSLSQGNQPQHF. The CDR3 DNA reads TGTGCCAGCAGTTTATCCCAGGGGAATCAGCCCCAGCATTTT.

Only a few counts were recorded for this clonotype. The chain combines TRBV20-1 with TRBJ2-3, with D unclear. This CDR3 region has 15 residues. The germline V gene has CDR1 DFQATT and CDR2 SNEGSKA (reference sequence). V was cut by 0 bases and J by 6 bases, with 16 bases left in between. CDR3 nucleotides: TGCAGTGCTAGAGACCCCTCAAGAAGTGCCGATACGCAGTATTTT. It translates to CSARDPSRSADTQYF.

The chain joins TRBV3-1 to TRBJ2-3, with TRBD1 identical over 8 bases. J was trimmed by 2 bases and V by 10 bases; bases with no gene match: 20. Germline CDR1 is LGHDT and CDR2 is YNNKEL (reference sequence). The CDR3 covers 18 residues. CDR3 sequence: CATSLFGQGLGPTDTQYF. The CDR3 DNA follows: TGTGCCACCTCTCTCTTCGGACAGGGCCTTGGGCCCACAGATACGCAGTATTTT.

CDR3 nucleotides: TGTGCCAGCAGAATGGGAGGGCCGGGGAATGAGCAGTTCTTC. Translation gives CASRMGGPGNEQFF. V usage is TRBV6-5 and J usage is TRBJ2-1; 7 bases align to TRBD2. Germline trimming cut 6 bases from V and 7 bases from J; bases unmatched to any gene: 9. Looked up from germline, CDR1 is MNHEY and CDR2 is SVGAGI. The CDR3 has 14 amino acids.

There are a few counts of this clonotype. The chain is built from TRBV7-9 and TRBJ1-1; D unresolved. V was shortened by 2 bases and J by 2 bases, with 6 bases between the two germline ends. The CDR3 contains 13 residues. CDR1 is SEHNR and CDR2 is FQNEAQ in the germline V gene (reference sequence). The CDR3 DNA reads as TGTGCCAGCAGCTTAATAGAAAACACTGAAGCTTTCTTT. Translating it yields CASSLIENTEAFF.

The sample holds a few counts of this clonotype. The CDR3 DNA is TGCAGCGTTGAAGGAGGACAGGGAAGGTGGAATGAGCAGTTCTTC. Amino acids: CSVEGGQGRWNEQFF. The chain couples TRBV29-1 to TRBJ2-1; the match to TRBD1 covers 8 bases. Trimming at V came to 1 base and at J to 7 bases, leaving 9 bases not matched to a gene. Germline V gene lookup returns CDR1 SQVTM and CDR2 ANQGSEA. This CDR3 spans 15 amino acids.

This clonotype has only a few counts. The chain has TRBV28 and TRBJ2-1; 8 bases map to TRBD2. CDR1 is MDHEN and CDR2 is SYDVKM in the germline V gene. The CDR3 length is 13 residues. V lost 6 bases to trimming and J lost 3 bases; unmatched junction nucleotides: 1. In DNA, the CDR3 is TGTGCCAGCAGCGCGGGGGGCTACAATGAGCAGTTCTTC. Its protein is CASSAGGYNEQFF.

The J gene is TRBJ1-1, the V gene TRBV20-1; no definite D call. Germline loops: CDR1 DFQATT, CDR2 SNEGSKA (reference sequence). Between the trimmed V and J ends, which lost 6 bases and 1 base, there was a span of 9 bases. The CDR3 runs 12 residues. In nucleotides, the CDR3 is TGCAGTGCAACGCCTGGGAACACTGAAGCTTTCTTT. It encodes CSATPGNTEAFF.

This chain joins TRBV6-4 and TRBJ1-4; D is unresolved. The CDR3 length is 15 residues. Trimming removed 4 bases at V and 5 bases at J, with 14 bases between. Germline V lookup: CDR1 MRHNA, CDR2 SNTAGT. CDR3 DNA sequence: TGTGCCAGCAGTGTAAACGGAGGAGAAAATGAAAAACTGTTTTTT. As protein: CASSVNGGENEKLFF.

This chain links TRBV28 with TRBJ1-3; D remains ambiguous. V lost 5 bases and J lost 0, with 11 bases in between. CDR3 size: 15 residues. Germline V gene lookup returns CDR1 MDHEN and CDR2 SYDVKM. This CDR3 reads CASSPGVASGNTIYF. The CDR3 DNA is TGTGCCAGCAGTCCCGGCGTCGCCTCTGGAAACACCATATATTTT.

This clonotype was seen a few times. CDR3 bases: TGTGCCAGCAGTACGACAGGGGGCTTCAGCAATCAGCCCCAGCATTTT. This codes for CASSTTGGFSNQPQHF. This chain links TRBV28 with TRBJ1-5; 10 bases agree with TRBD1. Germline values: CDR1 MDHEN, CDR2 SYDVKM. The V and J ends lost 5 bases and 1 base, in that order; junction bases with no gene match: 5. The CDR3 runs to 16 residues.

This clonotype has only a few counts. This chain links TRBV11-1 with TRBJ2-2; D ambiguous. V lost 5 bases, J lost 4 bases, and 14 bases lay in between. CDR3 length equals 15 residues. Germline values: CDR1 SGHAT, CDR2 FQDESV (reference sequence). The CDR3 DNA sequence: TGTGCCAGCAGCCCTAAAGTGAGAGCCACCGGGGAGCTGTTTTTT. It is translated as CASSPKVRATGELFF.

The chain is built from TRBV6-5 and TRBJ2-5; possibly TRBD2 for D (6 bases). This CDR3 comprises 16 residues. The V end was cut by 6 bases, the J end by 1 base, with 18 bases between. Germline-derived CDR1 and CDR2 are MNHEY and SVGAGI. The CDR3 protein is CASSYVAGRPQETQYF. CDR3 in DNA: TGTGCCAGCAGCTATGTGGCAGGGAGGCCCCAAGAGACCCAGTACTTC.